Each of the 2 T cell receptor beta chains below was sequenced from the same sample in a study of cytomegalovirus exposure and HLA in healthy donors. The PCR ran on 60 Vbeta and 13 Jbeta primers. Measured with immunoSEQ multiplex PCR; TCRdb has only the in-frame clones, and not every one. This table has fewer than 130,000 clones, roughly 80% appearing once. Material for sequencing was PBMCs. These receptors were taken from a man aged 30 to 45 in good health and CMV-seropositive.

This clone was counted a single time. The chain recombines TRBV4-2 with TRBJ2-5, with 8 positions matching TRBD2. This CDR3 has 17 residues. Germline V lookup: CDR1 LGHNA, CDR2 YNFKEQ. V lost 4 bases to trimming and J lost 3 bases; unmatched junction nucleotides: 13. Here the CDR3 reads CASSPTLGGTREETQYF. CDR3 nucleotides: TGTGCCAGCAGCCCTACCCTTGGGGGGACTAGGGAAGAGACCCAGTACTTC.

The gene calls are TRBV7-8 and TRBJ1-5; TRBD1 matches at 8 bases. Trimming at V came to 4 bases and at J to 6 bases, leaving 11 bases not matched to a gene. In germline, CDR1 is SGHVS, CDR2 FQNEAQ. The CDR3 extends over 16 amino acids. Written as DNA, the CDR3 is TGTGCCAGCAGCTGGTCCGGCAGGGGGCATGTTCAGCCCCAGCATTTT. It encodes CASSWSGRGHVQPQHF.